These T cell receptor beta chains were read from a single sample in a study of T cell repertoires in cytomegalovirus infection. Via MiXCR, TCRdb re-called the reads, giving one row per CDR3 protein. The repertoire has roughly 500,000 distinct CDR3 sequences, around 35% of them found once; the top ten carry 15% to 20%. The antigens these receptors bind are not known. Sequences were derived from cultured PBMCs, sampled from culture after CMV antigen stimulation. These receptors all stem from a human donor in good health (CMV status not recorded). Some clones in this sample may be carry-over from other donors' samples. Each CDR3 is given with its conserved first and last residue. D genes are given only for firm matches. The size of a clone is reported for some rows only, either as once, few or many, or as a class for expanded clones.

clone size: .; V gene: TRBV7-6; D gene: TRBD2; J gene: TRBJ2-2; CDR3 protein: CASSLGAGVGELFF; CDR3 DNA: TGTGCCAGCAGCTTAGGAGCGGGAGTCGGGGAGCTGTTTTTT
clone size: many; V gene: TRBV7-2; D gene: TRBD1; J gene: TRBJ1-2; CDR3 protein: CASSQDRGAYGYTF; CDR3 DNA: TGTGCCAGCAGCCAAGACAGGGGTGCCTATGGCTACACCTTC
clone size: .; V gene: TRBV12-3/TRBV12-4; D gene: .; J gene: TRBJ2-5; CDR3 protein: CASSSPESEETQYF; CDR3 DNA: TGTGCCAGCAGCTCCCCGGAGTCTGAAGAGACCCAGTACTTC
clone size: few; V gene: TRBV6-1; D gene: TRBD1; J gene: TRBJ2-5; CDR3 protein: CASSYGEWSRGQETQYF; CDR3 DNA: TGTGCCAGCAGTTACGGAGAATGGAGCAGGGGGCAAGAGACCCAGTACTTC
clone size: many; V gene: TRBV7-2; D gene: TRBD2; J gene: TRBJ2-1; CDR3 protein: CASSSAGGYNEQFF; CDR3 DNA: TGTGCCAGCAGCTCAGCGGGAGGCTACAATGAGCAGTTCTTC
clone size: few; V gene: TRBV4-2; D gene: TRBD1; J gene: TRBJ1-5; CDR3 protein: CASSQAPIGQGQDVQHF; CDR3 DNA: TGTGCCAGCAGCCAAGCACCAATCGGACAGGGGCAAGACGTCCAGCATTTT
clone size: few; V gene: TRBV6-1; D gene: TRBD1; J gene: TRBJ1-2; CDR3 protein: CASRFTGANGYTF; CDR3 DNA: TGTGCCAGCAGGTTTACAGGGGCGAATGGCTACACCTTC
clone size: .; V gene: TRBV4-3; D gene: TRBD2; J gene: TRBJ2-5; CDR3 protein: CASSQTLAGEETQYF; CDR3 DNA: TGCGCCAGCAGCCAAACACTAGCGGGAGAAGAGACCCAGTACTTC
clone size: .; V gene: TRBV12-3/TRBV12-4; D gene: TRBD2; J gene: TRBJ2-1; CDR3 protein: CASSLAASGGVNEQLF; CDR3 DNA: TGTGCCAGCAGTTTAGCGGCTAGCGGAGGGGTAAATGAGCAGTTGTTC
clone size: .; V gene: TRBV7-6; D gene: .; J gene: TRBJ2-2; CDR3 protein: CASSLRSRSSGELFF; CDR3 DNA: TGTGCCAGCAGCTTAAGATCGAGGTCCTCCGGGGAGCTGTTTTTT
clone size: .; V gene: TRBV18; D gene: .; J gene: TRBJ2-7; CDR3 protein: CASSGLGEQYF; CDR3 DNA: TGTGCCAGCTCCGGTCTAGGAGAGCAGTACTTC
clone size: few; V gene: TRBV28; D gene: TRBD2; J gene: TRBJ2-4; CDR3 protein: CASNGGDSGKNIQYF; CDR3 DNA: TGTGCCAGCAACGGGGGGGATAGCGGCAAAAACATTCAGTACTTC